The 16 T cell receptor beta chains in this list originate from one sample, sequenced in a study of T-cell reconstitution after alpha-beta-depleted transplantation in children. A library of TCRbeta sequences, prepared with unique molecular identifiers, was generated. TCRdb re-called the PCR reads with MiXCR, one entry per CDR3 protein. The profile shows around 400,000 distinct CDR3 sequences, roughly 10% of them singletons. The sample in question was PBMCs from the stem cell graft donor, obtained from the stem cell graft. Source of these receptors: a human donor who donated a stem cell graft to a child with acute myeloid leukemia.

This clonotype was seen many times. This chain's CDR3 is CASSELNGGSTDTQYF. In DNA, the CDR3 is TGCGCCAGCAGTGAGCTAAACGGGGGGAGCACAGATACGCAGTATTTT. The V gene is TRBV10-1, the J gene TRBJ2-3, with 7 bases aligning to TRBD2. CDR3 length: 16 amino acids. Germline V gives CDR1 WNHNN, CDR2 SYGVQD (reference sequence). V gave up 2 bases and J gave up 0 bases; unmatched junction bases: 5.

The CDR3 region is CASSPNSGRYAYNEQFF. CDR3 sequence (DNA): TGTGCCAGCAGCCCAAATAGCGGGAGGTACGCCTACAATGAGCAGTTCTTC. The rearrangement links TRBV7-8 to TRBJ2-1; 10 bases agree with TRBD2. This CDR3 comprises 17 residues. Trimming at V came to 5 bases and at J to 2 bases, leaving 9 bases not matched to a gene. Germline V gene sequence: CDR1 SGHVS, CDR2 FQNEAQ. The full variable domain, with the rest looked up from reference TRBV7-8 and TRBJ2-1, is GAGVSQSPRYKVAKRGQDVALRCDPISGHVSLFWYQQALGQGPEFLTYFQNEAQLDKSGLPSDRFFAERPEGSVSTLKIQRTQQEDSAVYLCASSPNSGRYAYNEQFFGPGTRLTVL.

DNA for the CDR3: TGTGCCAGCAGAAAACCGGGACAGGGGGTTTCCAGCACAGATACGCAGTATTTT. Its translation is CASRKPGQGVSSTDTQYF. The chain uses TRBV5-5 and TRBJ2-3, with TRBD1 identical over 11 bases. The trim removed 5 bases at V and 0 bases at J, leaving 11 bases unmatched. Germline CDR1 SGHKS, CDR2 YYEKEE (reference sequence). This CDR3 has 18 residues.

This CDR3 is CATSRGDLSRNEQFF. The CDR3 DNA follows: TGTGCCACCTCACGGGGTGACCTTTCGAGAAATGAGCAGTTCTTC. The chain carries TRBV24-1 and TRBJ2-1; maybe TRBD2 (5 bases). The CDR3 is made up of 15 amino acids. Germline CDR1 is KGHDR and CDR2 is SFDVKD. V lost 9 bases and J 7 bases, leaving 21 bases between the germline ends.

This clonotype was found many times. This chain uses TRBV12-3 or TRBV12-4 with TRBJ2-1; 9 nucleotides align to TRBD2. This CDR3 is built from 16 residues. V trimming: 3 bases; J trimming: 4 bases; junction bases outside the gene matches: 7. The CDR3 bases are TGTGCCAGCAGTTTGGGGGCGGGGGGGATTTACAATGAGCAGTTCTTC. It specifies CASSLGAGGIYNEQFF.

The V and J genes are TRBV20-1 and TRBJ2-3; D not certain. The germline V gene has CDR1 DFQATT and CDR2 SNEGSKA (reference sequence). The V gene lost 1 base and the J gene lost 2 bases, with 7 bases spanning the gap. The CDR3 spans 13 residues. The CDR3 loop is CSARAGFTDTQYF. As DNA, the CDR3 is TGCAGTGCTAGAGCAGGATTCACAGATACGCAGTATTTT.

This clonotype was observed a handful of times. The chain carries TRBV5-5 and TRBJ2-3, with D possibly being TRBD2 (5 bases). The germline V and J ends were trimmed by 4 bases and 4 bases, with 16 bases remaining between them. This CDR3 comprises 15 residues. CDR1 SGHKS and CDR2 YYEKEE come from the germline V gene (reference sequence). This CDR3 is CASSLRLASADTQYF. CDR3 nucleotides: TGTGCCAGCAGCCTACGTCTAGCATCGGCAGATACGCAGTATTTT. Filled out from reference TRBV5-5 and TRBJ2-3, the complete variable domain reads DAGVTQSPTHLIKTRGQQVTLRCSPISGHKSVSWYQQVLGQGPQFIFQYYEKEERGRGNFPDRFSARQFPNYSSELNVNALLLGDSALYLCASSLRLASADTQYFGPGTRLTVL.

This clonotype was counted ten times or more. The chain joins TRBV7-2 to TRBJ2-1; TRBD2 matches 13 bases. Germline assignment: CDR1 SGHTA and CDR2 FQGNSA. This CDR3 region has 16 residues. Unmatched junction bases numbered 4, after V lost 5 bases and J lost 3 bases. The CDR3: CASSPRLAGGYNEQFF. The CDR3 DNA reads as TGTGCCAGCAGCCCCCGACTAGCGGGAGGCTACAATGAGCAGTTCTTC.

The rearrangement joins TRBV7-8 to TRBJ2-3; D possibly uses TRBD1 or TRBD2 (6 bases each). The CDR3 sequence is 13 residues long. Trimming shortened V by 8 bases and J by 1 base, and 10 bases separated the two germline ends. Germline loops: CDR1 SGHVS, CDR2 FQNEAQ. CDR3 nucleotides: TGTGCCAGCCGGGGGCTCGGCACAGATACGCAGTATTTT. Protein product: CASRGLGTDTQYF.

In this sample, this clonotype turned up a few times. The V call is TRBV20-1, the J call TRBJ1-5, with a possible D match to TRBD1 (6 bases). The CDR3 covers 14 residues. Germline lookup yields CDR1 DFQATT and CDR2 SNEGSKA (reference sequence). The V and J ends lost 3 bases and 5 bases respectively, with 14 bases between them. Here the CDR3 reads CSAREGDNHQPQHF. The DNA for the CDR3 is TGCAGTGCTAGGGAGGGGGACAACCATCAGCCCCAGCATTTT.

The chain joins TRBV5-1 to TRBJ2-5; 8 bases agree with TRBD2. Germline-derived CDR1 and CDR2 are SGHRS and YFSETQ. There are 14 residues in the CDR3. Germline trimming cut 7 bases from V and 5 bases from J; bases unmatched to any gene: 10. The CDR3 is CASRTSPSLETQYF. DNA for the CDR3: TGCGCCAGCCGGACTAGCCCTTCTCTGGAGACCCAGTACTTC.

This clonotype was counted many times. The J gene is TRBJ1-1, the V gene TRBV5-1; D gene unclear. The CDR3 extends over 12 amino acids. Per the germline V gene, CDR1 is SGHRS and CDR2 is YFSETQ. Trimming stripped 2 bases from V and 4 bases from J, with 6 bases between. The CDR3 here is CASSFAGTEAFF. CDR3 DNA: TGCGCCAGCAGCTTTGCGGGCACTGAAGCTTTCTTT.

In this sample, this clonotype turned up a few times. The chain links TRBV20-1 to TRBJ1-3; no clear D. The CDR3 length is 13 residues. Trimming left V 1 base short and J 4 bases short, with 8 bases between. CDR1 DFQATT and CDR2 SNEGSKA come from the germline V gene (reference sequence). CDR3 DNA sequence: TGCAGTGCTAGAGTGGCCATCGGAAACACCATATATTTT. It codes for CSARVAIGNTIYF.

This clonotype was recorded a few times. The chain carries TRBV7-9 and TRBJ2-2; a possible D gene is TRBD2 (5 bases). The CDR3 runs to 15 residues. The V end was cut by 7 bases, the J end by 1 base, with 13 bases between. The germline CDR1 and CDR2 sequences are SEHNR and FQNEAQ (reference sequence). CDR3 bases: TGTGCCAGCACCCCCCGGGCGGGGAACACCGGGGAGCTGTTTTTT. Translated, it gives CASTPRAGNTGELFF.

The chain employs TRBV10-3 and TRBJ2-3, with D perhaps being TRBD1 or TRBD2 (5 bases each). The V and J ends lost 3 bases and 5 bases respectively, with 12 bases between them. The CDR3 extends over 14 amino acids. Germline loops: CDR1 ENHRY, CDR2 SYGVKD. The CDR3 nucleotides are TGTGCCATCAGTGAAGAGGGGATGGGAGATACGCAGTATTTT. As protein: CAISEEGMGDTQYF.

This clonotype was seen a handful of times. The CDR3 DNA follows: TGCAGTGCTAGGGGACCCTTCAATGAGCAGTTCTTC. Protein product: CSARGPFNEQFF. The chain links TRBV20-1 to TRBJ2-1, with D perhaps assigned TRBD1 or TRBD2 (5 bases each). V lost 3 bases, J lost 6 bases, and 9 bases lay in between. This CDR3 spans 12 amino acids. Per the germline V gene, CDR1 is DFQATT and CDR2 is SNEGSKA (reference sequence).